The source of this T cell receptor (beta chain) is a study of cytomegalovirus exposure and HLA in healthy donors (dated by TCRdb to 2017 to 2019). Regarding the research as a whole: An earlier analysis of 587 of the donors reported 276 Gb of sequence data and about 120 million unique TCR beta sequences obtained from some 170 million T cells. An earlier analysis of fewer than 750 of the donors used high-throughput TCR beta sequencing to judge whether each TCR beta V gene segment behaved as functional or pseudogenic. Roughly 310 gigabases of sequencing data and tens of millions of unique TCR sequences were included in an early release covering about 620 HLA-typed donors. Because of strong linkage in the cohort, five DR-DQ haplotypes were treated as single units for association and clustering. The study aimed to test whether signatures of past pathogen exposure could be identified by cataloging public T cell receptors. The study combined high-throughput TCR immunosequencing, statistical association of individual TCRs with disease status, and machine learning to predict cytomegalovirus infection status. On average, roughly 250,000 unique TCR beta nucleotide sequences were sequenced per donor among fewer than 500 genotyped donors of the cohort, with 15% to 20% of those sequences being non-productive. The later analysis used no new phenotypic data to find candidate immune exposures, relying instead on TCR beta sequences and their occurrence across donors. Donor age, sex, ethnicity and CMV serostatus were collected together with the repertoire data. The number of typed donors differed by locus: roughly 629-630 for A, B, C, DRB1 and DQB1; about 520 for DQA1; 606 for DPA1; and some 470 for DPB1. HLA typing covered class I and class II loci at four-digit resolution. To study patterns of TCR occurrence, a later analysis re-analyzed previously published TCR beta repertoires from 600 to 750 donors and added high-resolution HLA genotyping. All discovery cohort repertoires had been generated on a single sequencing platform. The study profiled the T cell repertoires of fewer than 850 subjects by immunosequencing and related them to cytomegalovirus serostatus. A later genetic analysis took genome-wide SNP genotypes for about 55% of the roughly 700 donors and used that subset as a discovery cohort. Of the roughly 400 genotyped donors, approximately 83% fell in the genetic ancestry cluster associated with self-reported Caucasian donors. Along with the roughly 610-subject first cohort, a separate validation cohort of around 110 different subjects was used. Overall results and qualifications from the work: In a later analysis, the rate of TCR association differed among HLA loci, with DRB1 alleles having the most associated TCRs and HLA-C alleles having the fewest. Specific HLA alleles were associated with about 17,000 TCR beta sequences at a false discovery rate of 0.05 in a later analysis. A total of 150 or so TCR beta chains were listed by the study as associated with cytomegalovirus. Most TCR sequences were seen in very few donors, while some public TCRs were found in many individuals. For the cohort, immune exposure information was limited to CMV serostatus. In vitro tests confirmed that a few of the cytomegalovirus-associated TCR beta chains recognize cytomegalovirus antigens. Linkage disequilibrium might explain the correlated functional status among segregating V segments, but an unknown experimental factor could not be excluded. In a later analysis, HLA-associated TCR beta chains were found to be more clonally expanded and to have lower generation probabilities than equally common non-associated chains. HLA typing was unavailable for some donors at each locus, so association tests used only the typed subset. In a later genetic analysis, fewer N-insertions in productive TCRs were reported among donors in an Asian-associated ancestry cluster than the approximately 670-donor mean. In this cohort, only TCR beta chains were sequenced, and detectable features were limited by the absence of alpha or paired-chain data. In an earlier analysis of 450 to 750 of the donors, most TCR beta V segments appeared in productive rearrangements about 87% or about 30% of the time, broadly matching IMGT annotations. A group of highly shared sequence variants was considered likely to be a technical artifact of the sequencing pipeline. The authors suggested that the approach could potentially be extended to other disease states and immunological phenotypes. In both the original and validation cohorts, the classifier was reported to diagnose cytomegalovirus status with high specificity and sensitivity. According to a later analysis, most CMV-associated TCR beta chains appeared to be HLA-restricted, and the HLA associations seemed to be driven largely by CMV exposure. V-gene and J-gene trimming of TCR beta chains was associated with a missense DCLRE1C variant in a later genetic analysis, and the association was replicated in an independent cohort. Presence/absence analyses assumed roughly uniform sequencing depth across donors, an assumption that may not hold. Some IMGT-functional V segments, including TRBV6-2 and TRBV6-3, could not be told apart with the 87-base-pair reads, so those segments were excluded. A further reported finding was that TCR beta sequences accurately predicted the HLA-A and HLA-B alleles for most subjects in the first cohort. Over 15 rarely observed V segments, including chromosome 9 orphons, were excluded from the earlier analysis of just under 600 of the donors because counts were too low. A later analysis reported that several top co-occurrence clusters appeared linked to parvovirus B19, influenza, CMV and Epstein-Barr virus. Assigning TCR associations to individual alleles was difficult when HLA alleles, especially DR and DQ, strongly co-occurred.

Points on this clone: Its antigen remains unidentified. No base qualities exist here, and no much larger clone lies one base off it.

The cohort consisted of 650 to 700 healthy bone marrow donors. Cohort members were all nominally healthy when sampled, although unrecorded immune exposures were likely present. The donor was CMV seropositive and was included in the group of 290 or so seropositive cohort members. A peripheral blood sample was provided by each donor, and peripheral blood mononuclear cells were used for TCR beta sequencing. The Qiagen DNeasy Blood Extraction Kit was used to extract genomic DNA from the blood cell samples. The library was produced with the immunoSEQ multiplex PCR assay. For the multiplex PCR, a mixture combining 60 forward primers for TCR Vbeta segments and 13 reverse primers for TCR Jbeta segments was used. A multiplex PCR assay on genomic DNA amplified the CDR3 region of rearranged TCR beta genes. On the Illumina HiSeq System, the amplified TCR beta libraries were sequenced as 87-base-pair reads. Turning to the authors' computational methods: A later analysis tallied around 80 million unique TCR beta chains across the 666 repertoires, and about 10 million of those chains were shared by two or more donors. Raw reads were error-corrected and collapsed into unique sequences by a nearest-neighbor algorithm in which closely related sequences were merged to remove PCR and sequencing errors. CDR3 sequences were aligned to IMGT reference sequences to assign V, D and J gene segments. For a sequence to be retained, a match of at least six nucleotides was required to both a V gene segment and a J gene segment. Rearrangements were called productive when the CDR3 lacked stop codons and stayed in frame with V and J; all others were non-productive. CDR3 was defined by IMGT convention, running from the second conserved V-encoded cysteine to the conserved J-encoded phenylalanine. The earlier analysis of around 640 of the donors excluded sequences that lacked an unambiguous match to a single V gene segment. In an earlier analysis of 587 of the donors, a V segment was called functional when productive rearrangements were above 56.7%, and segregating when the standard deviation between donors exceeded 5%. A statistical classification framework was developed to diagnose cytomegalovirus status using the catalog of TCR beta chain sequences. A later analysis assigned V and J genes by comparing TCR nucleotide sequences with IMGT/GENE-DB human TR gene sequences. The TCRdist pipeline was used in a later analysis to assign CDR3 sequences and most-parsimonious VDJ recombination scenarios. In a later analysis, each TCR beta chain was defined by its CDR3 amino acid sequence together with its V-gene family, and reads lacking a unique V-gene family were excluded. A later analysis removed 600 or so highly shared, low-generation-probability nucleotide sequences to deal with suspected cross-contamination and a sequencing artifact. A later analysis calculated a clonal expansion index for each public chain from normalized within-repertoire ranks of inferred template counts. A later analysis computed generation probabilities with a VDJ recombination model fitted to out-of-frame rearrangements, and checked the results against IGoR. In a later analysis, TCR-TCR, TCR-HLA and TCR-CMV co-occurrence was scored with hypergeometric tests, and a repertoire-size bias correction was applied to TCR pairs. In a later analysis, false discovery rates were estimated by permuting HLA or CMV assignments 20 times. In a later analysis, co-occurring TCRs were grouped with DBSCAN, and TCRdist sequence similarity was added when clustering was performed within HLA-allele-positive subsets. Co-occurrence clustering excluded repertoires with fewer than 30,000 or more than 120,000 public chains, plus five with anomalous nucleotide sharing. TCRdb limited this immuneACCESS table to in-frame rearrangements with V and J called. A share of clones is missing; checked studies link under half to unresolved V genes, and the rest is unexplained. V and J calls plus clone size are reproduced from that table; the DNA served to infer D and trimming. Recorded for this sample are more than 150,000 clones; 65% to 90% of them occurred a single time. 6.5% to 7.5% of the sample comes from the top ten.

Based on the germline V gene (reference sequence), the CDR1 and CDR2 sequences are LNHDA and SQIVND. Trimming removed 7 bases from V and 0 bases from J, leaving 18 bases between the germline ends. From the cysteine through the phenylalanine, the CDR3 covers 16 amino acids. The entry retains the CDR3 DNA only, 48 bases that are in frame from base 1. Material: PBMCs. This clonotype was sampled from a woman between 50 and 59 years old in good health and CMV-seropositive. The chain couples TRBV19 to TRBJ1-2, with a tentative D gene TRBD1 over 6 matching bases. The CDR3 region has the sequence CASTKRGGRANYGYTF. Read as DNA, the sequence is TGTGCCAGTACCAAAAGGGGGGGAAGAGCTAACTATGGCTACACCTTC.